This T cell receptor (beta chain) was captured by sequencing in a study of immune evolution from preneoplasia to lung adenocarcinoma. Study-level findings and limits: KRAS-mutant nodules had the highest T cell clonality. Top clone frequencies peaked in normal lung, apparently declining through invasive adenocarcinoma.

Data came from immunoSEQ multiplex PCR; TCRdb stores just in-frame clones and leaves some out. The sample carries 20,000 to 25,000 clones, approximately 71% recorded once. With respect to this clone: The antigen is undetermined.

Germline-derived CDR1 and CDR2 are MNHNS and SASEGT. With V trimmed by 8 bases and J by 7 bases, 9 bases remained unmatched. The CDR3 sequence is 14 residues long. H&E slides confirmed each diagnosis, reviewed by two pathologists independently. Sample: FFPE invasive lung adenocarcinoma tissue. This chain joins TRBV6-1 and TRBJ2-2; 8 bases align to TRBD2. The receptor was isolated from a person aged 55-75 years with lung adenocarcinoma. CDR3 loop: CASHKTSEGGELFF. CDR3 bases: TGTGCCAGCCACAAGACTAGCGAAGGCGGGGAGCTGTTTTTT.